The following is a TCR beta chain sequence with its context. This clone was recorded only once. What antigen it recognizes has not been identified. No base-level quality is on record; no much larger clone is a single base apart. An Illumina MiSeq was used to sequence the TCRbeta libraries, yielding an average of approximately 39,000 productive templates per sample. The immunoSEQ assay, which uses multiplex PCR amplification, was used to generate TCRbeta CDR3 libraries. Turning to the authors' computational methods: Following a previously defined approach, repertoire diversity was calculated, and values close to 0 point to extremely monoclonal samples. Here the immuneACCESS table is served through TCRdb, limited to in-frame sequences with V and J called. Missing clones are a known gap in these copies; in checked studies unresolved V genes cover under half, and the rest lacks a known reason. V and J calls and clone size are as listed in that table; D and trimming were resolved from the DNA. The sample data list roughly 10,000 clones, and around 90% of these were observed just once. The top ten constitute 66% of the sample.

DNA was extracted from blood mononuclear cells, with the same DNA used for both TCR and STAT3 sequencing. The sample is drawn from a study of STAT3 mutations in large granular lymphocyte leukemia (dated by TCRdb to the late 2010s). With regard to the full study: In roughly half of the longitudinally sequenced T-LGLL patients, canonical activating STAT3 mutations were detected. Eighteen representative T-LGLL cases were selected from an initial cohort of a few hundred LGL patients for longitudinal TCRbeta and STAT3 sequencing. Patients with T-cell large granular lymphocyte leukemia underwent serial deep sequencing of TCRbeta CDR3 and STAT3 to reconstruct clonal hierarchy and dynamics. As controls, the study also included longitudinal sequencing of a couple of patients with natural killer LGL leukemia. For each patient, sequencing was performed at an average of approximately 4 time points, with a range of 2 to 8 samplings. Over half of the T-LGLL patients were given one or more immunosuppressive therapy regimens, and 40% of the treated patients had a hematologic response. Summary of the overall study and its limitations: Since codominant clonotypes persisted in some patients, a small but highly pathogenic clone may have gone undetected. Because no samples were available when a clone first appeared, clonal expansion had to be inferred from samplings taken at other points. Linking therapy response to changes in TCR clonal burden was complicated by variable intervals between samplings and by differing treatment regimens. TCR clonotype switching after therapy was seen in about 35% of the 18 patients, with all newly emerging clones being STAT3 wild type. Dominant TCR clone burden was found to exceed STAT3 mutant burden in several patients, suggesting that STAT3 mutation arose secondarily within a pre-expanded clone. At least one immunodominant TCRbeta clonotype was identified in every T-LGLL patient, and multiple immunodominant subclonotypes were identified in about half of the T-LGLL patients.

CDR1 and CDR2 (SGHDT, YYEEEE) derive from the germline V gene. The germline V end is reduced by 1 base and the J end by 9 bases; junction bases left unmatched: 3. The CDR3 starts with the cysteine, ends with the phenylalanine, and has 13 residues. Only CDR3 DNA is held: 39 bases, read in frame from base 1. The sequence derives from a man in his 60s with T-cell large granular lymphocyte leukemia. Some clones in this sample may be carry-over from other donors' samples. The age is the age at diagnosis. Sample: peripheral blood mononuclear cells. The chain joins TRBV5-6 to TRBJ1-2, and TRBD1 matches 10 of the central bases. The CDR3 reads as follows: CASSLWGQGSYTF. The nucleotides are TGTGCCAGCAGCTTGTGGGGACAGGGGAGCTACACCTTC.